The sequence of this T cell receptor (beta chain) was determined in a study of blood T cell repertoires in COVID-19. On the study more broadly: Samples came from the United States, Italy and Spain, spanning acute and convalescent COVID-19. In each case, the material was cDNA or gDNA derived from T cells, B-cell-depleted T cells, or PBMCs.

Germline CDR1 and CDR2: MNHEY and SMNVEV (reference sequence). The ends were cut back, 2 bases at V and 2 bases at J, with 13 bases in the middle. The CDR3 consists of 16 residues. In the original processing: Amplifying reference gene primers gave estimates of nucleated cell counts. Measured with immunoSEQ multiplex PCR; TCRdb has only the in-frame clones, and not every one. For V, J and clone size, that table is used; D and trimming come from the DNA. There are 94,000 or so clones in the sample; around 88% occur only once, and roughly 7.4% lies in the top ten. The TCR was taken from a woman between 65 and 79 years old with acute or convalescent COVID-19. This chain uses TRBV27 with TRBJ1-5; D is undetermined. The sequenced material came from peripheral blood. Written as DNA, the CDR3 is TGTGCCAGCAGTTTAAACTCTCCAAGTGGCAATCAGCCCCAGCATTTT. This translates into CASSLNSPSGNQPQHF.